A single sample gave rise to the 2 T cell receptor beta chains below, sequenced in a study of human T cells and chemical hapten exposure. TCRdb analysed the RACE reads with MiXCR anew, one entry per CDR3 protein. The sample includes tens of thousands of distinct CDR3 sequences, 3% to 4% seen only once; the top ten take approximately 6.7%. Time point of the sample: patch test 2, 6 weeks after DPC sensitization. Treatment specified: therapeutic diphenylcyclopropenone sensitization with weekly scalp DPC. The input for sequencing was whole blood, taken in connection with sensitization to the hapten diphenylcyclopropenone (DPC). The receptors derive from a man aged 35-49 years with alopecia areata. Some clones in this sample may be carry-over from other donors' samples.

In this sample, this clonotype turned up many times. V and J are TRBV29-1 and TRBJ1-1, with 7 bases lining up with TRBD1. The germline V gene has CDR1 SQVTM and CDR2 ANQGSEA. Losses at the gene ends were 5 bases for V and 5 bases for J; bases not matched to a gene: 8. The CDR3 covers 13 residues. The CDR3 nucleotides are TGCAGCGTTTCCGGGACAGTGGGGACTGAAGCTTTCTTT. Protein sequence: CSVSGTVGTEAFF.

This clonotype came up many times. CDR3 in amino acids: CASSPGQGRGKLFF. The CDR3, as DNA: TGTGCCAGCAGTCCGGGACAGGGGAGAGGAAAACTGTTTTTT. The chain joins TRBV11-2 to TRBJ1-4; the match to TRBD1 covers 10 bases. This CDR3 spans 14 amino acids. V trimming: 6 bases; J trimming: 10 bases; junction bases outside the gene matches: 8. Germline-derived CDR1 and CDR2 are SGHAT and FQNNGV.